This T cell receptor (beta chain) was sequenced in a study of Ad26.COV2.S vaccination and SARS-CoV-2 variants (dated by TCRdb to the early 2020s). With regard to the full study: Donors in the vaccine arm were drawn from COV1001, a multicentre, randomized, double-blind, placebo-controlled phase I-IIa trial testing Ad26.COV2.S in healthy adults. Ad26.COV2.S was administered intramuscularly at a dose of 5x10^10 or 1x10^11 viral particles, either as one shot or as two shots given 56 days apart. TCRbeta repertoire sequencing served as the tool for gauging how specific and how broad the SARS-CoV-2-reactive T cell receptors were following Ad26.COV2.S vaccination. The TCR-sequenced set comprised around 30 samples: some 19 Ad26.COV2.S vaccine recipients, 5 placebo recipients and 8 SARS-CoV-2 convalescent individuals. Trial participants were randomized into five groups of five: low-dose or high-dose Ad26.COV2.S given once or twice, or placebo on both occasions. Throughout the experiments and outcome assessment, investigators stayed blinded to trial group allocation.

From the cysteine up to the phenylalanine, the CDR3 has a length of 15 residues. CDR3 DNA only is kept here, 45 bases in frame from base 1. The junction carries 16 bases between V and J, which are trimmed by 10 bases and 0 bases respectively. The CDR1 and CDR2 encoded by the germline V gene are ENHRY and SYGVKD. Overall study outcomes, separate from this receptor: The study was not powered for comparison of responses between vaccine doses or regimens. After vaccination, substantial breadth of spike-specific CD8+ and CD4+ T cell responses was reported. The authors noted that the TCR breadth and depth analyses may have underestimated total T cell responses. Compared with placebo recipients, Ad26.COV2.S recipients showed higher spike-specific TCR breadth (P = 0.0014). Vaccine and placebo recipients had comparable non-spike TCR breadth, which fits with the vaccine containing only spike.

About this clone itself: There is no known antigen for this receptor. Base qualities were left out, and no much larger clone turns up one base away.

The immunoSEQ Assay was the method used to sequence TCRbeta CDR3 regions. After extraction, genomic DNA underwent amplification by bias-controlled multiplex PCR, followed by high-throughput sequencing. Concerning the study's data processing: To quantify the absolute abundance of every unique TCRbeta CDR3 region, sequences were collapsed and filtered. T cell fraction was estimated by normalization of TCRbeta template counts to usable DNA, with usable DNA being measured through amplification of reference genes present in all nucleated cells. Repertoire TCRs were annotated as SARS-CoV-2-specific by exact matching of V gene, CDR3 amino acid sequence and J gene to a known reactive TCR set. The reference SARS-CoV-2 TCR set was derived from MIRA and filtered for enrichment in COVID-19-positive ImmuneCODE repertoires, a step that removed public or cross-reactive TCRs. Based on the MIRA antigens, annotated TCRs were further analysed at the level of specific ORF or position within ORF. Breadth was defined as the number of annotated unique rearrangements divided by the total number of unique productive rearrangements, and depth was defined as the summed frequency of the annotated unique rearrangements. Two-sided Wilcoxon rank-sum tests were used to compare TCR breadth between groups. The immuneACCESS repertoire file appears here via TCRdb, limited to in-frame rearrangements. These files lack a portion of the clones; in checked studies, under half of the deficit traces to unresolved V genes, and the cause of the others is not known. D and trimming come from the DNA, and the V and J calls and clone size come from that table. This sample comprises roughly 380,000 clones, about 85% of them detected only once. The leading ten clones occupy roughly 3.1% of the sample.

The intended sense of this specimen's treatment or condition label: over 15 received Ad26.COV2.S at low or high dose, single or two shots; a few received placebo; per-sample allocation not given. For vaccine and placebo recipients, the sequenced repertoires came from samples collected on day 63 after the first injection. Cohort 1b enrolled roughly 25 adults aged 18-55 years at a single site in Boston, USA, between 29 July and 7 August 2020. As a vaccine, Ad26.COV2.S was a replication-incompetent adenovirus type 26 vector that expressed a prefusion-stabilized SARS-CoV-2 spike protein derived from the original Wuhan strain.

This sequence was found in a person aged 18-65 years who received the Ad26.COV2.S COVID-19 vaccine or a placebo. The chain was built from TRBV10-3 and TRBJ1-5; perhaps TRBD1 is the D gene, with 5 bases matching. Sequenced here: peripheral blood, sampled in a trial of Ad26.COV2.S vaccine versus placebo. DNA sequence: TGTGCCACTCCGCGGGGCCAAAATAGCAATCAGCCCCAGCATTTT. Its translation reads: CATPRGQNSNQPQHF.